These 16 T cell receptor beta chains were all obtained from the same sample, sequenced in a study of blood T cell repertoires in COVID-19. Clones were sequenced by immunoSEQ multiplex PCR, and TCRdb holds only the in-frame ones, with some missing. The sample lists 85,000 to 90,000 clones, 91% occurring once. Material for sequencing was peripheral blood. Receptor source: a human donor with active COVID-19. The donor label of this sample is uncertain.

The V and J genes are TRBV28 and TRBJ1-5; a possible D gene is TRBD1 (6 bases). Trimming took off 5 bases at V and 0 bases at J, with 26 bases between the two ends. The germline V gene has CDR1 MDHEN and CDR2 SYDVKM. The CDR3 sequence is 20 residues long. The CDR3 DNA is TGTGCCAGCAGTCGGGAGGGGGGGGATAACGACCGATTTAGCAATCAGCCCCAGCATTTT. Amino acids: CASSREGGDNDRFSNQPQHF.

The rearrangement uses TRBV9 and TRBJ2-7; weak D call: TRBD1 (6 bases). Germline CDR1 and CDR2: SGDLS and YYNGEE. Deletions cut 6 bases from V and 1 base from J, with 14 bases between. The CDR3 has 14 amino acids. In nucleotides, the CDR3 is TGTGCCAGCAACCGTTGGACAGAGTCCTACGAGCAGTACTTC. Its protein product is CASNRWTESYEQYF.

This chain connects TRBV7-3 to TRBJ2-1; 8 nucleotides align to TRBD2. This CDR3 comprises 14 residues. The V and J ends lost 5 bases and 7 bases, in that order; junction bases with no gene match: 7. Germline CDR1 and CDR2: SGHTA and FQGTGA. CDR3: CASSPSGGVNEQFF. CDR3 DNA: TGTGCCAGCAGCCCCTCCGGGGGGGTGAATGAGCAGTTCTTC.

This clone was detected a few times. The J gene is TRBJ2-3, the V gene TRBV7-2, with TRBD2 identical over 13 bases. The CDR3 is 16 amino acids. Germline V gene data show CDR1 as SGHTA and CDR2 as FQGNSA. Trimming took 5 bases from V and 2 from J; bases not matched to a gene: 4. The CDR3 DNA is TGTGCCAGCAGCCCGGGACTAGCGGGATCCACAGATACGCAGTATTTT. It codes for CASSPGLAGSTDTQYF.

The chain joins TRBV6-1 to TRBJ1-1; no reliable D call. Germline CDR1 is MNHNS and CDR2 is SASEGT. With 2 bases removed from V and 0 bases from J, the gap between germline ends came to 7 bases. The CDR3 sequence is 14 residues long. The CDR3 is CASSERGLNTEAFF. The DNA of the CDR3 is TGTGCCAGCAGTGAACGGGGTTTGAACACTGAAGCTTTCTTT.

In this sample, this clone turned up once. The V call is TRBV6-5, the J call TRBJ2-7; TRBD1 aligns across 7 bases. In germline, CDR1 is MNHEY, CDR2 SVGAGI. CDR3 length equals 12 residues. Losses at the gene ends were 9 bases for V and 3 bases for J; bases not matched to a gene: 5. Here the CDR3 DNA reads TGTGCCAGTACCGGGACAGTCTACGAGCAGTACTTC. Translated: CASTGTVYEQYF.

This clone was seen once. The chain carries TRBV3-1 (or the pseudogene TRBV3-2) and TRBJ2-2; 7 bases match TRBD1. The germline V gene has CDR1 LGHDT and CDR2 YNNKEL (reference sequence). J lost 5 bases, V lost 4 bases, and 10 bases had no gene match. CDR3 length: 16 amino acids. This chain's CDR3 is CASSPLPGTVTGELFF. The CDR3 bases are TGTGCCAGCAGCCCCCTTCCCGGGACAGTGACCGGGGAGCTGTTTTTT.

The chain couples TRBV28 to TRBJ1-4, with D uncertain. The V and J ends lost 3 bases and 4 bases respectively, with 9 bases between them. Germline values: CDR1 MDHEN, CDR2 SYDVKM. CDR3 length: 14 residues. The CDR3 DNA reads as TGTGCCAGCAGTTTTAGTCTGCTTAATGAAAAACTGTTTTTT. It encodes CASSFSLLNEKLFF.

The V gene is TRBV28, the J gene TRBJ1-1; unclear D gene. CDR3 length equals 15 residues. Germline assignment: CDR1 MDHEN and CDR2 SYDVKM. V dropped 3 bases and J dropped 0 bases, with 11 bases sitting between them. Here the CDR3 reads CASSLFEHMNTEAFF. DNA of the CDR3: TGTGCCAGCAGTTTGTTTGAACATATGAACACTGAAGCTTTCTTT.

The chain joins TRBV10-2 to TRBJ2-7; D gene unclear. This CDR3 has 13 amino acids. From germline, CDR1 is WSHSY and CDR2 SAAADI. The V and J ends lost 3 bases and 2 bases respectively, with 8 bases between them. The CDR3 loop reads CASSETAAYEQYF. CDR3 nucleotides: TGCGCCAGCAGTGAAACAGCAGCCTACGAGCAGTACTTC.

The chain employs TRBV7-2 and TRBJ1-2; D may be TRBD1 (6 bases). Trimming stripped 5 bases from V and 7 bases from J, with 17 bases between. CDR3 length: 14 amino acids. In germline, CDR1 is SGHTA, CDR2 FQGNSA. CDR3 sequence: CASSTYGGQVGYTF. CDR3 coding DNA: TGTGCCAGCAGCACCTACGGGGGGCAGGTTGGCTACACCTTC. Filled out from reference TRBV7-2 and TRBJ1-2, the complete variable domain reads GAGVSQSPSNKVTEKGKDVELRCDPISGHTALYWYRQSLGQGLEFLIYFQGNSAPDKSGLPSDRFSAERTGGSVSTLTIQRTQQEDSAVYLCASSTYGGQVGYTFGSGTRLTVV.

The J gene is TRBJ1-4, the V gene TRBV7-3; TRBD1 matches at 7 bases. CDR3 size: 15 residues. J lost 4 bases, V lost 5 bases, and 7 bases had no gene match. Germline V gives CDR1 SGHTA, CDR2 FQGTGA. The chain's CDR3 is CASSPQGVGNEKLFF. DNA of the CDR3: TGTGCCAGCAGCCCCCAGGGGGTCGGTAATGAAAAACTGTTTTTT.

This CDR3 is CASSPDVDSSRGAFF. Here the CDR3 DNA reads TGTGCCAGCTCACCCGACGTGGATAGTTCACGAGGAGCTTTCTTT. J is TRBJ1-1 and V is TRBV18; D is uncertain. The CDR3 is 15 amino acids. V was trimmed by 3 bases and J by 10 bases, leaving 21 bases between them. Germline CDR1 KGHSH, CDR2 LQKENI. Complete variable domain (other parts from reference TRBV18 and TRBJ1-1): NAGVMQNPRHLVRRRGQEARLRCSPMKGHSHVYWYRQLPEEGLKFMVYLQKENIIDESGMPKERFSAEFPKEGPSILRIQQVVRGDSAAYFCASSPDVDSSRGAFFGQGTRLTVV.

The chain couples TRBV5-1 to TRBJ2-3; 9 nucleotides match TRBD2. The CDR3 runs to 16 residues. V was clipped by 4 bases and J by 6 bases; unmatched bases: 12. Germline V CDR1 and CDR2: SGHRS, YFSETQ. The CDR3 here is CASSLSPSGVGDTQYF. The CDR3, as DNA: TGCGCCAGCAGCCTATCTCCTAGCGGGGTCGGGGATACGCAGTATTTT.

V is TRBV27 and J is TRBJ2-3; 11 nucleotides line up with TRBD1. The germline V gene has CDR1 MNHEY and CDR2 SMNVEV (reference sequence). J gave up 4 bases and V 0 bases, and 3 bases lay outside the gene matches. This CDR3 contains 16 residues. The CDR3 DNA reads TGTGCCAGCAGTTTATCCGGGACAGGGGGTCCAGATACGCAGTATTTT. Amino acid sequence: CASSLSGTGGPDTQYF.

This chain uses TRBV7-8 with TRBJ1-6; D is ambiguous. Germline values: CDR1 SGHVS, CDR2 FQNEAQ. The CDR3 runs 13 residues. Trimming took 5 bases from V and 5 from J, leaving 7 bases between them. DNA of the CDR3: TGTGCCAGCAGCGCCCGAGATAATTCACCCCTCCACTTT. Translation gives CASSARDNSPLHF.